The source of this T cell receptor (beta chain) is a study of regulatory T cells in long-lasting Graves disease. Study at large: Disease was considered persistent Graves' disease after over 5 years of antithyroid drugs (with positive TSH receptor antibodies).

This clonotype was counted many times. As for time point: persistent/refractory GD, antithyroid drugs over 5 years with positive TRAb. There was RNA extracted from PBMCs, and the TCR library was made from it. Building the TCR beta libraries relied on iRepertoire HTBI primers, and CDR3 regions underwent Arm-PCR. TCRdb recomputed calls from the multiplex PCR reads with MiXCR, one row per CDR3 protein. The profile shows about 470,000 distinct CDR3 sequences, around 20% of them singletons. This CDR3 region has 13 residues. Trimming left V 1 base short and J 1 base short, with 5 bases between. The germline V gene has CDR1 SEHNR and CDR2 FQNEAQ (reference sequence).

The sequence derives from a female donor with Graves disease. Sequences were derived from peripheral blood mononuclear cells (PBMCs), sampled when the disease was refractory, from a patient treated with antithyroid drugs. The chain links TRBV7-9 to TRBJ2-7, with D hard to call. The DNA of the CDR3 is TGTGCCAGCAGCTTAGATCTATCCTACGAGCAGTACTTC. Translating gives CASSLDLSYEQYF. Full variable domain (rest looked up from reference TRBV7-9 and TRBJ2-7): DTGVSQNPRHKITKRGQNVTFRCDPISEHNRLYWYRQTLGQGPEFLTYFQNEAQLEKSRLLSDRFSAERPKGSFSTLEIQRTEQGDSAMYLCASSLDLSYEQYFGPGTRLTVT.